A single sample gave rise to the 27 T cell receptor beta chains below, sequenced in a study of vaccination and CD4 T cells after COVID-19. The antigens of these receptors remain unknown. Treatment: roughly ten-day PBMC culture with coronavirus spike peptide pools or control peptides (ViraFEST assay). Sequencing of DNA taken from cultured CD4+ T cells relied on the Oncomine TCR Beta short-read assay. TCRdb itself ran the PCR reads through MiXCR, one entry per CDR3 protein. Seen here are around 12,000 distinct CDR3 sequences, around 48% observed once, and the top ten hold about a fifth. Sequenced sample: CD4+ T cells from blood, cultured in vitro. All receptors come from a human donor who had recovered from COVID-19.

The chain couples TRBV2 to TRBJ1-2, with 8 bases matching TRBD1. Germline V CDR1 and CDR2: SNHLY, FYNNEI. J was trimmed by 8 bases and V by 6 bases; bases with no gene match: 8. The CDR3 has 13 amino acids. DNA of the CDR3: TGTGCCAGCAGCGCACCAGGGGGCGGCGGCTACACCTTC. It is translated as CASSAPGGGGYTF. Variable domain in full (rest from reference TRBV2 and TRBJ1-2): EPEVTQTPSHQVTQMGQEVILRCVPISNHLYFYWYRQILGQKVEFLVSFYNNEISEKSEIFDDQFSVERPDGSNFTLKIRSTKLEDSAMYFCASSAPGGGGYTFGSGTRLTVV.

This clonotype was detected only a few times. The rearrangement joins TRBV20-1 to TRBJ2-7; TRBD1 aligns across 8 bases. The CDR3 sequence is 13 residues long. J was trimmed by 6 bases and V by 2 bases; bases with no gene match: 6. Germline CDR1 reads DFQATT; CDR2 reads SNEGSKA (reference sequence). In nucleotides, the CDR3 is TGCAGTGCTAGAACGGACAGGGAAGGCGAGCAGTACTTC. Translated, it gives CSARTDREGEQYF.

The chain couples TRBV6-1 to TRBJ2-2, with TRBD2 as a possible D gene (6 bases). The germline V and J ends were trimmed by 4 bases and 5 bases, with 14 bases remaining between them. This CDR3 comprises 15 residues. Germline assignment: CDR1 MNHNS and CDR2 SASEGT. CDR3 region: CASSVGSLLTGELFF. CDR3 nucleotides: TGTGCCAGCAGTGTCGGGAGTTTACTGACCGGGGAGCTGTTTTTT.

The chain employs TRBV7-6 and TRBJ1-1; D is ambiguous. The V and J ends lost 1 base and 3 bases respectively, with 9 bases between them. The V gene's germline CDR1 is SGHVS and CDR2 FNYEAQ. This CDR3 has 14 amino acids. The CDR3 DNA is TGTGCCAGCAGCTTAGGACGGGGTGACACTGAAGCTTTCTTT. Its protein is CASSLGRGDTEAFF.

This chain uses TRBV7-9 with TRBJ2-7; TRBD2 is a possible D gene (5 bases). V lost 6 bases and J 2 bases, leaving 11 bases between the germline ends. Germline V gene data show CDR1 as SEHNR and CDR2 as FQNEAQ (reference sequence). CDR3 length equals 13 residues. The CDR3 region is CASSKTSTYEQYF. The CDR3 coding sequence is TGTGCCAGCAGTAAAACTAGTACCTACGAGCAGTACTTC.

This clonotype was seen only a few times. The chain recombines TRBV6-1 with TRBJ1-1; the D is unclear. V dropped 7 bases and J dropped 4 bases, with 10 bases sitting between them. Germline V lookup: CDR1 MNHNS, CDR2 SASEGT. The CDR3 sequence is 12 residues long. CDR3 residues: CASKGSTTEAFF. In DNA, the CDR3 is TGTGCCAGCAAGGGCAGTACCACTGAAGCTTTCTTT.

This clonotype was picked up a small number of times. CDR3 amino acids: CASSAARDRSYTGELFF. The CDR3 DNA reads TGTGCCAGCAGCGCAGCCAGGGACAGGTCGTACACCGGGGAGCTGTTTTTT. The chain joins TRBV5-4 to TRBJ2-2; 8 bases map to TRBD1. CDR1 and CDR2 from the germline V gene are SGHNT and YYREEE (reference sequence). With V trimmed by 4 bases and J by 3 bases, 11 bases remained unmatched. This CDR3 is built from 17 residues. The variable domain in full, with the rest retrieved from reference TRBV5-4 and TRBJ2-2, is ETGVTQSPTHLIKTRGQQVTLRCSSQSGHNTVSWYQQALGQGPQFIFQYYREEENGRGNFPPRFSGLQFPNYSSELNVNALELDDSALYLCASSAARDRSYTGELFFGEGSRLTVL.

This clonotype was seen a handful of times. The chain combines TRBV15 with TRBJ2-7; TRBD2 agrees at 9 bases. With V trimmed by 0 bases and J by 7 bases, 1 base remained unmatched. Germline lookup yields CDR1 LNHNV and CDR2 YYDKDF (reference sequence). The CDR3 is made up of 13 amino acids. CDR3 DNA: TGTGCCACCAGCAGAGATCTAGCGGGGGAGCAGTACTTC. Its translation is CATSRDLAGEQYF.

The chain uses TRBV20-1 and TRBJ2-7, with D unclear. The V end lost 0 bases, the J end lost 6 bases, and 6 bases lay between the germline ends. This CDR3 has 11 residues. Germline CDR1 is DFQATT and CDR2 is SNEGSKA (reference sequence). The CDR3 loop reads CSARDMPEQYF. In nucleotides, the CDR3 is TGCAGTGCTAGAGATATGCCCGAGCAGTACTTC.

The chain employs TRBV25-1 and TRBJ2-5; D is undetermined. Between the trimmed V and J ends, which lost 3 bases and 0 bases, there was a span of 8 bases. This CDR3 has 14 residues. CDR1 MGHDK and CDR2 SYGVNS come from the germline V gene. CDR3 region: CASSESLYQETQYF. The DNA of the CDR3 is TGTGCCAGCAGTGAGTCCTTGTACCAAGAGACCCAGTACTTC. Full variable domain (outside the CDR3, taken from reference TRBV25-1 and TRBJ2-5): EADIYQTPRYLVIGTGKKITLECSQTMGHDKMYWYQQDPGMELHLIHYSYGVNSTEKGDLSSESTVSRIRTEHFPLTLESARPSHTSQYLCASSESLYQETQYFGPGTRLLVL.

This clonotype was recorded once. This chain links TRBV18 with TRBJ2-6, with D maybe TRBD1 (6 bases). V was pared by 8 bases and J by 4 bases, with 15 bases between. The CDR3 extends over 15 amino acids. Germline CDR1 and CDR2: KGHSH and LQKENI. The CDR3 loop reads CASTTRGSGANVLTF. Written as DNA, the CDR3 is TGTGCCAGCACGACAAGGGGGTCAGGGGCCAACGTCCTGACTTTC.

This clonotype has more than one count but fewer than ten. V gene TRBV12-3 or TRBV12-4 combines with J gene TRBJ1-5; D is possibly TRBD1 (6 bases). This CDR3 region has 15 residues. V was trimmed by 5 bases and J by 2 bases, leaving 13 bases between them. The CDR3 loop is CASSLGSGGNQPQHF. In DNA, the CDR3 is TGTGCCAGCAGTCTAGGGTCAGGGGGCAATCAGCCCCAGCATTTT.

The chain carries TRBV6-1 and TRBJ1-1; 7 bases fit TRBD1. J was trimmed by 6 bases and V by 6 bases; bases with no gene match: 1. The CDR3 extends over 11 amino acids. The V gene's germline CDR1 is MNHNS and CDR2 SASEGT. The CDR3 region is CASSGTAEAFF. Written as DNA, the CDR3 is TGTGCCAGCAGCGGGACAGCTGAAGCTTTCTTT.

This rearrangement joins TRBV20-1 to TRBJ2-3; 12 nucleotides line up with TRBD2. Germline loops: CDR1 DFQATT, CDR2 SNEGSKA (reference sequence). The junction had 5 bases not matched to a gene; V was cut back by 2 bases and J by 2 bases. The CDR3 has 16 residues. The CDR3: CSARLAGGIYTDTQYF. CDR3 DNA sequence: TGCAGTGCTAGACTAGCGGGAGGGATTTACACAGATACGCAGTATTTT.

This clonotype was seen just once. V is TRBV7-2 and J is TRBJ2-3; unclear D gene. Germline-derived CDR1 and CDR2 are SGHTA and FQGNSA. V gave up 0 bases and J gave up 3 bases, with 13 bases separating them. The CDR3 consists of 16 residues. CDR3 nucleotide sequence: TGTGCCAGCAGCTTAGCGAGTGGTCTCTTGACAGATACGCAGTATTTT. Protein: CASSLASGLLTDTQYF.

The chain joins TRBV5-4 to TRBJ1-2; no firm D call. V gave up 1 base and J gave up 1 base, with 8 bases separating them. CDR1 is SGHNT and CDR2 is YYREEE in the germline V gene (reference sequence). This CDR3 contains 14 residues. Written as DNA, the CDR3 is TGTGCCAGCAGCTTGATGGCAGTTAACTATGGCTACACCTTC. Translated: CASSLMAVNYGYTF.

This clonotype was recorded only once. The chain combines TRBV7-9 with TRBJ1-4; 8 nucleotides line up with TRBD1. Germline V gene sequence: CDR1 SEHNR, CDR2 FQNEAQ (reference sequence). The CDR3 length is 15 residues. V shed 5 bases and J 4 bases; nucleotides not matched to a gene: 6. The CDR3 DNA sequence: TGTGCCAGCAGCCCCAGGGGGCAGAGTAATGAAAAACTGTTTTTT. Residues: CASSPRGQSNEKLFF.

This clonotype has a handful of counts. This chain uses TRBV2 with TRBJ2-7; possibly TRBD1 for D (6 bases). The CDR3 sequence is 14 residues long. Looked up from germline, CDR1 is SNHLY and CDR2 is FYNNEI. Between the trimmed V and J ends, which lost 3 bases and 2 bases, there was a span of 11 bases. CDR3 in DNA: TGTGCCAGCAGTGACCTGGGGGCAACCTACGAGCAGTACTTC. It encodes CASSDLGATYEQYF.

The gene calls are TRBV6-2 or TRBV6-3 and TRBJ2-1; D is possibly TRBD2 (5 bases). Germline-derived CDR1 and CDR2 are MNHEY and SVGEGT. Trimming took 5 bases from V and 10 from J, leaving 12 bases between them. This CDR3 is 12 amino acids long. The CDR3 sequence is CASSLSPGEQFF. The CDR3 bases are TGTGCCAGCAGTCTCTCTCCGGGAGAGCAGTTCTTC.

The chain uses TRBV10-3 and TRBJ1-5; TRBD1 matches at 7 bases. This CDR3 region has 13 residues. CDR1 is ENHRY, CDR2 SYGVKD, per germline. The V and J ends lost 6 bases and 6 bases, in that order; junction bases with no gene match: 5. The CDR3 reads CAISVDRAQPQHF. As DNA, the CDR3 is TGTGCCATCAGCGTCGACAGGGCTCAGCCCCAGCATTTT.

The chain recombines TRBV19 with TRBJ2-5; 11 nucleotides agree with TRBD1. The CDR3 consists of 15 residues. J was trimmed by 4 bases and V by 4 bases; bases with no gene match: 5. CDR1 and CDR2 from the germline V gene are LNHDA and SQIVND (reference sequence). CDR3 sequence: CASSTGQGVRETQYF. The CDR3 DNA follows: TGTGCCAGTAGTACGGGACAGGGGGTGAGAGAGACCCAGTACTTC.

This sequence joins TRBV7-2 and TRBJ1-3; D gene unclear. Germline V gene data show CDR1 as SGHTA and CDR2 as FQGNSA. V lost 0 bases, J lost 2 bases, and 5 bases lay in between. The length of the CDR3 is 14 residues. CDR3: CASSLAVAGNTIYF. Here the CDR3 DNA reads TGTGCCAGCAGCTTAGCAGTAGCTGGAAACACCATATATTTT.

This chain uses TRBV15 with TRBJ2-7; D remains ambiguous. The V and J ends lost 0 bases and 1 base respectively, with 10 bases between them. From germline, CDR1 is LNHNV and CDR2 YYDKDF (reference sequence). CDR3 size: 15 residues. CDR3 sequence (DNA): TGTGCCACCAGCAGAGAGAGTGCTGGATCCTACGAGCAGTACTTC. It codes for CATSRESAGSYEQYF.

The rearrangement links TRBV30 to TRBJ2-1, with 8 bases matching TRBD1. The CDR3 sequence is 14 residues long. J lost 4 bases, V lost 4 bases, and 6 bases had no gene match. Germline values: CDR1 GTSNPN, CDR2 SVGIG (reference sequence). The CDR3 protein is CAWTSTGAYNEQFF. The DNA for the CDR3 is TGTGCCTGGACTTCGACAGGGGCTTACAATGAGCAGTTCTTC.

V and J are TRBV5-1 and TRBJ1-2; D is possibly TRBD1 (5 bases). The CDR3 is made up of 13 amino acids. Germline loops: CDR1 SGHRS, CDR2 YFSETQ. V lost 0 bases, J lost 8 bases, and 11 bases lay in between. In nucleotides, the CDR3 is TGCGCCAGCAGCTTGGCTTCAGGGCGAGGCTACACCTTC. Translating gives CASSLASGRGYTF.

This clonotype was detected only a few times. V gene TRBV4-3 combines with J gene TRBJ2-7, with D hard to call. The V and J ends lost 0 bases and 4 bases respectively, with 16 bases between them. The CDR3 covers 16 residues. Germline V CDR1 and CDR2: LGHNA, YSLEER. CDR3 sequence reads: CASSQEVAESWYEQYF. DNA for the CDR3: TGCGCCAGCAGCCAAGAGGTGGCAGAATCTTGGTACGAGCAGTACTTC.

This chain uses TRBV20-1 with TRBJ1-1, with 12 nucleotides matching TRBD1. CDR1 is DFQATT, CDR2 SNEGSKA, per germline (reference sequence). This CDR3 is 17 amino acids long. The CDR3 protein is CGVPRGGQGAMNTEAFF. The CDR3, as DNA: TGCGGTGTCCCGCGGGGGGGACAGGGGGCGATGAACACTGAAGCTTTCTTT.